A few counts support the clone carrying this TCR beta chain. TCRdb itself ran the PCR reads through MiXCR, one entry per CDR3 protein. The sample includes approximately 680,000 distinct CDR3 sequences, approximately 24% of them seen just once. The data stem from a study of molecular identifiers for immune sequencing clone quantification. V dropped 0 bases and J dropped 3 bases, with 11 bases sitting between them. Looked up from germline, CDR1 is GTSNPN and CDR2 is SVGIG (reference sequence). The CDR3 is 15 residues long. The rearrangement links TRBV30 to TRBJ1-4; D uncertain. The clonotype originates from a human donor in good health. Some libraries in this study had Jurkat cell RNA spiked in. The sequenced sample was naive CD8+ T cells from blood, with Jurkat cell RNA spiked in. Subset indicated: FACS-sorted CD8+CD4-CCR7+CD45RA+ naive T cells. The CDR3 region has the DNA TGTGCCTGGAGTGTCGTTCCCGGGTCTAATGAAAAACTGTTTTTT. It specifies CAWSVVPGSNEKLFF.